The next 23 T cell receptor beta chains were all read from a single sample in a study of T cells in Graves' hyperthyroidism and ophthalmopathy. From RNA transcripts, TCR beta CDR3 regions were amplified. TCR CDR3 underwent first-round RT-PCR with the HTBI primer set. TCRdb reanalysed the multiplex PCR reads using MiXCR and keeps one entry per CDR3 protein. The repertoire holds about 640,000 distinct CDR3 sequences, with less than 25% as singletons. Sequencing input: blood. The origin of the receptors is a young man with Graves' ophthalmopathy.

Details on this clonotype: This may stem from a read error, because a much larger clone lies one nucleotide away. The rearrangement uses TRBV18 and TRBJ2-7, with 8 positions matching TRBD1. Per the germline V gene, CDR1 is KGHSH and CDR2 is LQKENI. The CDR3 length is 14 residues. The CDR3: CASSPRQGSYGQYF. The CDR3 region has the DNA TGTGCCAGCTCACCTCGACAGGGGTCCTACGGGCAGTACTTC.

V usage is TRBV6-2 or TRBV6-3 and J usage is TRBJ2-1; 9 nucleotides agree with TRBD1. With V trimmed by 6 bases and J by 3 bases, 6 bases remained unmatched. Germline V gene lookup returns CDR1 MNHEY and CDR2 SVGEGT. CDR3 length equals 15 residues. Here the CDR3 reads CASSLDRGYYNEQFF. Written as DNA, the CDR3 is TGTGCCAGCAGCCTGGACAGGGGTTACTACAATGAGCAGTTCTTC.

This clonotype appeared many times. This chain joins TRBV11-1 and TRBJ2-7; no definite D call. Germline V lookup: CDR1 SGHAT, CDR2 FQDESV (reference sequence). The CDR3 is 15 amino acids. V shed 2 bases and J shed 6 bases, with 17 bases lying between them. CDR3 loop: CASSLSSGLTPEQYF. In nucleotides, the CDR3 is TGTGCCAGCAGCTTAAGCTCCGGGCTTACCCCCGAGCAGTACTTC.

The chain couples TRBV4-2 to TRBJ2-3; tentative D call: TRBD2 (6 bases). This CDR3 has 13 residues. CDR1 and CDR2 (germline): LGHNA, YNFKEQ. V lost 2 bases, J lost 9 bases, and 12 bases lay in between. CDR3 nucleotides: TGTGCCAGCAGCCAACTCCTAGCGCGGACGCAGTATTTT. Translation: CASSQLLARTQYF.

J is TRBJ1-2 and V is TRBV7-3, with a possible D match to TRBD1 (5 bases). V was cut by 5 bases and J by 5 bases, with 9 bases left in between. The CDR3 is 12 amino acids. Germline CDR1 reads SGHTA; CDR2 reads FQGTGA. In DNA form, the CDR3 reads TGTGCCAGCAGCCCACAGGCATATGGCTACACCTTC. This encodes CASSPQAYGYTF.

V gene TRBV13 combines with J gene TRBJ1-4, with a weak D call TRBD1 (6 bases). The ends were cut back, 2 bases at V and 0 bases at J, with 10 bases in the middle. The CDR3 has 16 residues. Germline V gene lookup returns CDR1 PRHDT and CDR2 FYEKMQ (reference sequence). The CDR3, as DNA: TGTGCCAGCAGCTTAAAGCAGGGGACAACTAATGAAAAACTGTTTTTT. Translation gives CASSLKQGTTNEKLFF.

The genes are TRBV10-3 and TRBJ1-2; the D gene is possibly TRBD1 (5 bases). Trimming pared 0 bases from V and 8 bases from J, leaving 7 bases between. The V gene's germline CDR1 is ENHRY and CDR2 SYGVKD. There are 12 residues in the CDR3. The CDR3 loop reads CAISESRGGYTF. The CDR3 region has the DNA TGTGCCATCAGTGAGTCAAGGGGCGGCTACACCTTC.

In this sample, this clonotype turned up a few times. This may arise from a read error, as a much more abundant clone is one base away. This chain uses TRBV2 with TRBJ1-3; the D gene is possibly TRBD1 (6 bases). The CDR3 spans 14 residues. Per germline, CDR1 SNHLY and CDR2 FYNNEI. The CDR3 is CASQGRGSGNTICF. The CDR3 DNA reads TGTGCCTCACAGGGTAGGGGATCTGGAAACACCATATGTTTT.

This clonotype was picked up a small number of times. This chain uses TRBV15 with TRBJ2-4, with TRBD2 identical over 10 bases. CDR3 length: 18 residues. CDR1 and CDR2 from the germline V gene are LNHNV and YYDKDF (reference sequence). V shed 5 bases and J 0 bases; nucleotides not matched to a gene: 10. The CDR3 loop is CATSPASGRYRAKNIQYF. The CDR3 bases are TGTGCCACCAGCCCAGCTAGCGGGAGATACCGAGCCAAAAACATTCAGTACTTC. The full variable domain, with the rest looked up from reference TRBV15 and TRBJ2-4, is DAMVIQNPRYQVTQFGKPVTLSCSQTLNHNVMYWYQQKSSQAPKLLFHYYDKDFNNEADTPDNFQSRRPNTSFCFLDIRSPGLGDTAMYLCATSPASGRYRAKNIQYFGAGTRLSVL.

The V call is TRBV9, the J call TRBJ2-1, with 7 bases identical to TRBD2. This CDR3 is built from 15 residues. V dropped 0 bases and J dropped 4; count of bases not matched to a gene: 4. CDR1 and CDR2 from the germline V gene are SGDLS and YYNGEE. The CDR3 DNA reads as TGTGCCAGCAGCGTAGCGAGCGGGACGTACAATGAGCAGTTCTTC. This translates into CASSVASGTYNEQFF.

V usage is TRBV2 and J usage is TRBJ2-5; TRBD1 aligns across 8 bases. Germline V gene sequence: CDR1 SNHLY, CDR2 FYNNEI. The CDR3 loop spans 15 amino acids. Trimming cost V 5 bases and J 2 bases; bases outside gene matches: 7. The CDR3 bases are TGTGCCAGCAGTCGACAGGGGACGCTACAAGAGACCCAGTACTTC. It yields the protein CASSRQGTLQETQYF.

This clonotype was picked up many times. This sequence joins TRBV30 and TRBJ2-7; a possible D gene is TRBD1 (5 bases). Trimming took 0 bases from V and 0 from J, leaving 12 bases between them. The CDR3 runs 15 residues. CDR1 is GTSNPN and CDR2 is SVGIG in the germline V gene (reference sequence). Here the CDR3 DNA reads TGTGCCTGGAGTGTTTCCAGGGCAAGCTCCTACGAGCAGTACTTC. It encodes CAWSVSRASSYEQYF.

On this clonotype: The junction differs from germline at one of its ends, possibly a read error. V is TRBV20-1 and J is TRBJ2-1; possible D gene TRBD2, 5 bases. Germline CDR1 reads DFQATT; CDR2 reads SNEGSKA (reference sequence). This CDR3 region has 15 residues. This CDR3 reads CSAPKSGTPGDEQSF. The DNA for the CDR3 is TGCAGTGCTCCGAAGAGCGGCACCCCTGGGGATGAGCAGTCCTTC.

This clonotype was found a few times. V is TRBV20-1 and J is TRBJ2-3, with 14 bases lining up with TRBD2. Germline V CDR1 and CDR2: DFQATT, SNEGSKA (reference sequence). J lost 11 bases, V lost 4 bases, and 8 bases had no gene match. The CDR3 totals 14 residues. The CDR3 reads CSAKTPGTSGGQYF. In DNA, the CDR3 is TGCAGTGCTAAAACACCAGGGACTAGCGGGGGGCAGTATTTT.

The CDR3, as DNA: TGTGCTAGGCCATTCGGGATATCCTACAATGAGCAGTTCTTC. This gives the protein CARPFGISYNEQFF. The chain carries TRBV12-5 and TRBJ2-1; tentatively, D is TRBD2 (5 bases). The V end lost 9 bases, the J end lost 1 base, and 13 bases lay between the germline ends. The CDR3 consists of 14 residues. Germline loops: CDR1 LGHNT, CDR2 FRNRAP.

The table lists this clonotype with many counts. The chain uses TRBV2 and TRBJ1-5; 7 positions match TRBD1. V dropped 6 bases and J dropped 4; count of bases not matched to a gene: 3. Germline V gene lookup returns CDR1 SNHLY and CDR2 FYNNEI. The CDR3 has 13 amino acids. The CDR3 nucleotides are TGTGCCAGCAGGGACAGGCTGAATCAGCCCCAGCATTTT. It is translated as CASRDRLNQPQHF.

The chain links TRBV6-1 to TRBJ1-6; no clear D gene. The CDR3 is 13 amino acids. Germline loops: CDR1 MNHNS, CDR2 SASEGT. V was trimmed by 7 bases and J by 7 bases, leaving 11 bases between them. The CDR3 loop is CASTTWENSPLHF. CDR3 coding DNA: TGTGCCAGCACCACATGGGAAAATTCACCCCTCCACTTT.

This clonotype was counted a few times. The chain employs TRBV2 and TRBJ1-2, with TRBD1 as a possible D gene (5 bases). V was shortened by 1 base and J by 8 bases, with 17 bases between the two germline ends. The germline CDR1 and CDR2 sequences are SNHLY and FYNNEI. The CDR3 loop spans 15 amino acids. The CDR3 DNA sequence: TGTGCCAGCAGTGAAGTGGTTGGGGCAGTGGGAGGCTACACCTTC. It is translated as CASSEVVGAVGGYTF.

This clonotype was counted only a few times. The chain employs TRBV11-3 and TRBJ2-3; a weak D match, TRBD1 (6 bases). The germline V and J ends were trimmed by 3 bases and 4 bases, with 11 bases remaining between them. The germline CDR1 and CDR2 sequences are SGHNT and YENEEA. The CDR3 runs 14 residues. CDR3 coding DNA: TGTGCCAGCAGCTTCCCAGGGGCCGCAGATACGCAGTATTTT. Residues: CASSFPGAADTQYF.

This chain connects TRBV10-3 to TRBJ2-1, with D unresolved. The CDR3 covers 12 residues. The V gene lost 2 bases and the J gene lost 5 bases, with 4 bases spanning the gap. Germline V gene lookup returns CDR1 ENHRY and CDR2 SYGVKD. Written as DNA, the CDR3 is TGTGCCATCAGTGAGAACCACAATGAGCAGTTCTTC. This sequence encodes CAISENHNEQFF.

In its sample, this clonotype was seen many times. The CDR3 loop reads CSASIPQGPPPNYGYTF. The CDR3 DNA reads TGCAGTGCTTCAATACCTCAGGGGCCCCCACCTAACTATGGCTACACCTTC. This chain connects TRBV20-1 to TRBJ1-2; the D gene is possibly TRBD1 (6 bases). V lost 5 bases and J 0 bases, leaving 22 bases between the germline ends. The germline CDR1 and CDR2 sequences are DFQATT and SNEGSKA (reference sequence). The CDR3 sequence is 17 residues long.

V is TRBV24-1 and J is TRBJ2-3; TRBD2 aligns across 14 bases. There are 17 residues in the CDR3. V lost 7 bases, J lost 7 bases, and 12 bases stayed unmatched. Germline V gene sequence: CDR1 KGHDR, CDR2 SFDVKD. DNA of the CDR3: TGTGCCACCAGCTTCCCGGGACTAGCGGGAGCGGCTAATACGCAGTATTTT. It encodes CATSFPGLAGAANTQYF.

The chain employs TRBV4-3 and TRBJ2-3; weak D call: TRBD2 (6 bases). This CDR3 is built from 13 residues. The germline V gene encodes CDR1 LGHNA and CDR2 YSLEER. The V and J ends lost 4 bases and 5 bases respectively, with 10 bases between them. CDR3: CASSPMGGDTQYF. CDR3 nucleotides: TGCGCCAGCAGCCCCATGGGGGGAGATACGCAGTATTTT.